This TCR beta chain was identified in a study of shared clonotypes between healthy human individuals. Points on this clone: Antigen: not known.

The sorted-subset replicate PCRs were given approximately 190 ng DNA, which is approximately 30,000 T cell genomes. In the original analysis: As immunoSEQ supplied junction-only sequences (without quality scores), filtering differed. The assay was immunoSEQ multiplex PCR, and TCRdb's table has in-frame clones only and misses some. V and J calls and clone size are as listed in that table; D and trimming were resolved from the DNA. Of some 2.4 million clones in the sample, approximately 93% are singletons; the top ten hold 0.36%. The study, taken as a whole, reports: Since donors were few, the genetic and exposure-history diversity represented was limited.

With 0 bases clipped from V and 4 bases from J, the junction kept 5 bases outside the gene matches. Germline V lookup: CDR1 MNHEY, CDR2 SMNVEV (reference sequence). This CDR3 spans 15 amino acids. CD4+ cells were split into CD45RA+ naive and CD45RA-negative memory subsets. The sequenced sample consisted of naive CD4+ T cells from PBMCs. This sample's subset: CD45RA+ positively selected. The rearrangement joins TRBV27 to TRBJ1-2; TRBD1 matches at 7 bases. The clonotype comes from a man aged 18 to 29 in good health. Some clones in this sample may be carry-over from other donors' samples. The CDR3 sequence is CASSLSSGGIYGYTF. The CDR3 DNA follows: TGTGCCAGCAGTTTATCGTCAGGGGGTATCTATGGCTACACCTTC.